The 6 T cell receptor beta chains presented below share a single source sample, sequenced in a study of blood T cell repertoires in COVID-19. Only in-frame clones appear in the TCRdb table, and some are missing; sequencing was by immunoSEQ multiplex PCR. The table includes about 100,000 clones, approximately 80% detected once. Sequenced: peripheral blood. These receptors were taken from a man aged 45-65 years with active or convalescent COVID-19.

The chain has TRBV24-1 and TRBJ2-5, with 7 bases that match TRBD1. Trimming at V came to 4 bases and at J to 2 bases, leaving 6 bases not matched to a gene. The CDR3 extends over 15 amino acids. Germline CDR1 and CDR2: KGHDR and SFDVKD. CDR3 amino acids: CATSEPGTEQETQYF. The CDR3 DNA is TGTGCCACCAGTGAGCCCGGGACAGAACAAGAGACCCAGTACTTC.

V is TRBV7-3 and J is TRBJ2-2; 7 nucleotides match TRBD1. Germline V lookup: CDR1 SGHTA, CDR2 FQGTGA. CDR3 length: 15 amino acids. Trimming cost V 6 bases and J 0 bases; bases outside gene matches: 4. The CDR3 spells CASSPGTANTGELFF. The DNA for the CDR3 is TGTGCCAGCAGTCCGGGGACAGCGAACACCGGGGAGCTGTTTTTT. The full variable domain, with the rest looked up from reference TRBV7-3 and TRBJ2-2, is GAGVSQTPSNKVTEKGKYVELRCDPISGHTALYWYRQSLGQGPEFLIYFQGTGAADDSGLPNDRFFAVRPEGSVSTLKIQRTERGDSAVYLCASSPGTANTGELFFGEGSRLTVL.

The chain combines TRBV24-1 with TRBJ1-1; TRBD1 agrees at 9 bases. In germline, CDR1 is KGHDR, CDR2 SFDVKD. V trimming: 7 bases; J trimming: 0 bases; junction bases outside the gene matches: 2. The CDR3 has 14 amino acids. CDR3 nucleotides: TGTGCCACCAGGGGGACAGGGTTGAACACTGAAGCTTTCTTT. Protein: CATRGTGLNTEAFF.

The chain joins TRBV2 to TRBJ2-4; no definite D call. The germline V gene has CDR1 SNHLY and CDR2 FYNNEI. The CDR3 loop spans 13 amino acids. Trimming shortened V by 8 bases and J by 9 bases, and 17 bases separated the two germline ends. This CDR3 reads CASSVPTSSIQYF. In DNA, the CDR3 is TGTGCCAGCTCCGTACCGACCTCTAGCATTCAGTACTTC.

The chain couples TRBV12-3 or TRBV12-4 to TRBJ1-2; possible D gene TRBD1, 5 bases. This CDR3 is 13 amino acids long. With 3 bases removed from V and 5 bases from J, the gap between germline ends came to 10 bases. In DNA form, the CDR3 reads TGTGCCAGCAGTTTCTCGGCAGGGTATGGCTACACCTTC. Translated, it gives CASSFSAGYGYTF.

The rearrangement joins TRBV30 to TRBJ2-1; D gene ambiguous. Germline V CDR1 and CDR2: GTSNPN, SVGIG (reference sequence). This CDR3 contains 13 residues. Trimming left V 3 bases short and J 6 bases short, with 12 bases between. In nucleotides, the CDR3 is TGTGCCTGGAGCCCCCTCACACGCAATGAGCAGTTCTTC. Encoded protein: CAWSPLTRNEQFF.